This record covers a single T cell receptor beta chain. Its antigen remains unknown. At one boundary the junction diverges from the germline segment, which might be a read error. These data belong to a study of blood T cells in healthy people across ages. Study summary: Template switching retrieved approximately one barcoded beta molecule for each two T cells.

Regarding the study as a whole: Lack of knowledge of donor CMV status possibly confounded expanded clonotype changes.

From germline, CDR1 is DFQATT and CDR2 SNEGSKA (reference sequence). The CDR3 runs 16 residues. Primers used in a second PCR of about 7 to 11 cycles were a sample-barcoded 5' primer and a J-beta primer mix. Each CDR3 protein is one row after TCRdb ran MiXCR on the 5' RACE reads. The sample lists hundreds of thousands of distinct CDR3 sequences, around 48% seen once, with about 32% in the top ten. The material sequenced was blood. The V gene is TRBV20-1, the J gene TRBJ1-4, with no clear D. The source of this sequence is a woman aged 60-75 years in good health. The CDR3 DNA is TGCAGTGCCACAACCTCAACAGACTCAACTAATGAAAAGCTGTTTTTT. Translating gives CSATTSTDSTNEKLFF.